This entry lists 13 T cell receptor beta chains sequenced from one sample in a study of blood T cell repertoires in COVID-19. Here immunoSEQ multiplex PCR was the method, and the copy in TCRdb shows in-frame clones only, minus some. The repertoire has 150,000 to 200,000 clones, more than 85% of them found once; the top ten carry 1% to 1.5%. Source material: PBMCs or T cells enriched from blood (not recorded which). The receptors were sampled from a human donor with acute COVID-19. The donor label of this sample is uncertain.

The chain joins TRBV27 to TRBJ1-2; possibly TRBD1 for D (5 bases). The V end lost 5 bases, the J end lost 5 bases, and 15 bases lay between the germline ends. CDR1 MNHEY and CDR2 SMNVEV come from the germline V gene (reference sequence). CDR3 length: 14 amino acids. As DNA, the CDR3 is TGTGCCAGCAGTCTGACAGACACATCGTATGGCTACACCTTC. It yields the protein CASSLTDTSYGYTF.

V and J are TRBV11-2 and TRBJ2-7; D might be TRBD1 (5 bases). V dropped 2 bases and J dropped 2 bases, with 10 bases sitting between them. This CDR3 region has 14 residues. Germline V lookup: CDR1 SGHAT, CDR2 FQNNGV. CDR3 residues: CASSLRLRAYEQYF. DNA of the CDR3: TGTGCCAGCAGCTTAAGGCTCAGGGCCTACGAGCAGTACTTC.

The J gene is TRBJ2-5, the V gene TRBV5-4; 10 bases map to TRBD2. CDR3 length equals 18 residues. The germline gives CDR1 SGHNT, CDR2 YYREEE (reference sequence). V gave up 0 bases and J gave up 0 bases; unmatched junction bases: 8. CDR3 region: CASSLEPSGGLYQETQYF. For the CDR3, the DNA is TGTGCCAGCAGCTTGGAGCCTAGCGGGGGACTGTACCAAGAGACCCAGTACTTC. Drawing the rest from reference TRBV5-4 and TRBJ2-5, the complete variable domain is ETGVTQSPTHLIKTRGQQVTLRCSSQSGHNTVSWYQQALGQGPQFIFQYYREEENGRGNFPPRFSGLQFPNYSSELNVNALELDDSALYLCASSLEPSGGLYQETQYFGPGTRLLVL.

The rearrangement joins TRBV27 to TRBJ2-2, with 7 nucleotides matching TRBD2. V was pared by 10 bases and J by 1 base, with 6 bases of the junction left unmatched. CDR1 is MNHEY and CDR2 is SMNVEV in the germline V gene (reference sequence). The CDR3 sequence is 14 residues long. CDR3 sequence reads: CATQRGLNTGELFF. The CDR3 nucleotides are TGTGCCACCCAGCGGGGTTTGAACACCGGGGAGCTGTTTTTT.

The gene calls are TRBV18 and TRBJ2-3, with 8 bases that match TRBD2. This CDR3 spans 16 amino acids. After removal of 3 bases from V and 3 bases from J, the junction contained 8 bases not matched to a gene. Germline values: CDR1 KGHSH, CDR2 LQKENI. CDR3 coding DNA: TGTGCCAGCTCACCCACAGCTACGGGGGGGACAGATACGCAGTATTTT. Translating gives CASSPTATGGTDTQYF.

The chain couples TRBV7-2 to TRBJ1-4; 9 nucleotides align to TRBD1. CDR3 size: 15 residues. In germline, CDR1 is SGHTA, CDR2 FQGNSA. Unmatched junction bases numbered 6, after V lost 1 base and J lost 9 bases. DNA for the CDR3: TGTGCCAGCAGCTTAGGGACAGGGGCCAGAAAAAAACTGTTTTTT. It specifies CASSLGTGARKKLFF.

The rearrangement links TRBV19 to TRBJ1-5, with D possibly being TRBD1 (5 bases). This CDR3 is built from 15 residues. Germline loops: CDR1 LNHDA, CDR2 SQIVND (reference sequence). The germline V and J ends were trimmed by 3 bases and 4 bases, with 13 bases remaining between them. The CDR3 bases are TGTGCCAGTAGTATTGGTCAGGGCCTTAATCAGCCCCAGCATTTT. Translated, it gives CASSIGQGLNQPQHF.

V and J are TRBV5-1 and TRBJ1-2; 10 nucleotides match TRBD1. This CDR3 contains 15 residues. In germline, CDR1 is SGHRS, CDR2 YFSETQ. V dropped 4 bases and J dropped 6; count of bases not matched to a gene: 9. DNA for the CDR3: TGCGCCAGCAGCCCTCTGGGACAGGGGAATCATGGCTACACCTTC. It specifies CASSPLGQGNHGYTF. The full variable domain, with the rest looked up from reference TRBV5-1 and TRBJ1-2, is KAGVTQTPRYLIKTRGQQVTLSCSPISGHRSVSWYQQTPGQGLQFLFEYFSETQRNKGNFPGRFSGRQFSNSRSEMNVSTLELGDSALYLCASSPLGQGNHGYTFGSGTRLTVV.

The chain combines TRBV5-1 with TRBJ1-6; 10 nucleotides match TRBD1. There are 14 residues in the CDR3. Germline trimming cut 6 bases from V and 10 bases from J; bases unmatched to any gene: 7. CDR1 is SGHRS and CDR2 is YFSETQ in the germline V gene. As DNA, the CDR3 is TGCGCCAGCACCCCGGGACAGGGGTACTCACCCCTCCACTTT. Translating it yields CASTPGQGYSPLHF.

The chain has TRBV3-1 (or the pseudogene TRBV3-2) and TRBJ1-1; the D is unclear. Per the germline V gene, CDR1 is LGHDT and CDR2 is YNNKEL (reference sequence). V was trimmed by 4 bases and J by 1 base, leaving 7 bases between them. This CDR3 is built from 13 residues. CDR3 in DNA: TGTGCCAGCAGCCTTAAGAGGAACACTGAAGCTTTCTTT. Translation: CASSLKRNTEAFF.

This clone turned up a few times. This chain uses TRBV29-1 with TRBJ2-7, with 7 positions matching TRBD2. V gave up 0 bases and J gave up 3 bases; unmatched junction bases: 11. The CDR3 has 16 residues. Germline assignment: CDR1 SQVTM and CDR2 ANQGSEA. Here the CDR3 DNA reads TGCAGCGTTGAAGACAGCGGGACGTCGTTCGGCTACGAGCAGTACTTC. This encodes CSVEDSGTSFGYEQYF.

The V call is TRBV3-1 (or the pseudogene TRBV3-2), the J call TRBJ1-1; D might be TRBD1 (5 bases). V was pared by 0 bases and J by 6 bases, with 11 bases between. Per germline, CDR1 LGHDT and CDR2 YNNKEL (reference sequence). The CDR3 covers 14 residues. The CDR3 DNA reads TGTGCCAGCAGCCAAGAAGGGGCGCTGGCTGAAGCTTTCTTT. Translated: CASSQEGALAEAFF.

The chain combines TRBV4-2 with TRBJ2-5; D is ambiguous. Germline CDR1 LGHNA, CDR2 YNFKEQ. V was clipped by 0 bases and J by 5 bases, with 16 bases between them. The CDR3 spans 16 residues. In DNA form, the CDR3 reads TGTGCCAGCAGCCAAGATTGGGCAGGTAATGGGGAGACCCAGTACTTC. It is translated as CASSQDWAGNGETQYF.